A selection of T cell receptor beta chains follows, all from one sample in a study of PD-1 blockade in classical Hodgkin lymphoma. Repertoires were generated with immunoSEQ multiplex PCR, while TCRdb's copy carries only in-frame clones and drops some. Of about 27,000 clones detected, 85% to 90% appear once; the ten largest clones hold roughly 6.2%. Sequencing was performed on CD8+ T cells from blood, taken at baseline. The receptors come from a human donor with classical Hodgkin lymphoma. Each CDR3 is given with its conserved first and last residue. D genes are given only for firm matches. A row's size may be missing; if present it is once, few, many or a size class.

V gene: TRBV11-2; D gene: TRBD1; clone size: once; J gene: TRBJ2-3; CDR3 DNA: TGTGCCAGCAGCTTAAGGGACAGGAGTACAGATACGCAGTATTTT; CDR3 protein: CASSLRDRSTDTQYF
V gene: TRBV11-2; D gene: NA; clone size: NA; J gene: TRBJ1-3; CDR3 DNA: TGTGCCAGCAGCTTAGGTCCAGGCCCTGGAAACACCATATATTTT; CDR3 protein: CASSLGPGPGNTIYF
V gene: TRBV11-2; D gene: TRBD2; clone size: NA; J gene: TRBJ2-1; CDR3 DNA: TGTGCCAGCAGCTTATCAGCGGGGGGATACAATGAGCAGTTCTTC; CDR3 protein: CASSLSAGGYNEQFF
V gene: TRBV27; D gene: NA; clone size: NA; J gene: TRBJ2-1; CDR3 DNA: TGTGCCAGCAGTTTAGGCGGTTACAATGAGCAGTTCTTC; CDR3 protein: CASSLGGYNEQFF
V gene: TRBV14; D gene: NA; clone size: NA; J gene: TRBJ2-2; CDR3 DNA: TGTGCCAGCAGCCAAGATCCAGGGATCACCGGGGAGCTGTTTTTT; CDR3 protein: CASSQDPGITGELFF
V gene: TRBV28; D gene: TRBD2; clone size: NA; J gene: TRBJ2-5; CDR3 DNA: TGTGCCAGCAGCACTCTTAGCGGGCAGGACCAAGAGACCCAGTACTTC; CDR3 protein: CASSTLSGQDQETQYF
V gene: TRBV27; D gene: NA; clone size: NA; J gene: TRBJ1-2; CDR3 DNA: TGTGCCAGCAGTTTATCTAGGCATCCGGGGTATGGCTACACCTTC; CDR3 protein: CASSLSRHPGYGYTF
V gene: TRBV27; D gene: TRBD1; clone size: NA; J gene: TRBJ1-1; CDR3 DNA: TGTGCCAGCAGTCCTGACAGGGGGCAGGTGAACACTGAAGCTTTCTTT; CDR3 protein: CASSPDRGQVNTEAFF
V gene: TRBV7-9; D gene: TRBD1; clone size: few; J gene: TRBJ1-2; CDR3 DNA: TGTGCCAGCAGCTTGGGGACAGGGGACGGCTACACCTTC; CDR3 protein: CASSLGTGDGYTF
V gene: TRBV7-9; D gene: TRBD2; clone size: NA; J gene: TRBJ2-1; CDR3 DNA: TGTGCCAGCAGCTTAGGAAGACCGGCTAGCGGGAGTTATGAGCAGTTCTTC; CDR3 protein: CASSLGRPASGSYEQFF
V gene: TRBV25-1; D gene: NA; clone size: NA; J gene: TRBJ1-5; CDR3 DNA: TGTGCCAGCAGTGTGTGGCGGAGGAGCAATCAGCCCCAGCATTTT; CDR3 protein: CASSVWRRSNQPQHF
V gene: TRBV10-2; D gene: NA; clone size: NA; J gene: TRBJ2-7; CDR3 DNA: TGCGCCAGCAGTGACCTCTACGAGCGGTACTTC; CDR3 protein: CASSDLYERYF
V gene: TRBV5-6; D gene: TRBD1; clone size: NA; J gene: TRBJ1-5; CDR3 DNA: TGTGCCAGCAGCAAGGACAGGGTTGGCAATCAGCCCCAGCATTTT; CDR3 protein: CASSKDRVGNQPQHF
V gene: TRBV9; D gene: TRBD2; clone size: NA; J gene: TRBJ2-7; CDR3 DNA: TGTGCCAGCAGCGTAGCTCCACTAGCGGGAGAAGCATACGAGCAGTACTTC; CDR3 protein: CASSVAPLAGEAYEQYF
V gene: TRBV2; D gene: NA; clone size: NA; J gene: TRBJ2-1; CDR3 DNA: TGTGCCAGCAGTGAGGACTACAATGAGCAGTTCTTC; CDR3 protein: CASSEDYNEQFF
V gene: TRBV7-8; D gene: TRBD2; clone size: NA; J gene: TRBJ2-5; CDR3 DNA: TGTGCCAGCAGCTTAATGGGACTAGCGGGGGAAAGACACCAAGAGACCCAGTACTTC; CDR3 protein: CASSLMGLAGERHQETQYF
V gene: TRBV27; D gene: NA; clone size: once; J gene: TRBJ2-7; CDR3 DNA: TGTGCCAGCAGTCCTGGACAGGACGGGACTATCGGCTACGAGCAGTACTTC; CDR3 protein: CASSPGQDGTIGYEQYF
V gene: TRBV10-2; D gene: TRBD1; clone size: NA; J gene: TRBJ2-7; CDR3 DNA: TGCGCCAGCAGTGGCCCGGGACAGGGGGCCTACGAGCAGTACTTC; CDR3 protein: CASSGPGQGAYEQYF
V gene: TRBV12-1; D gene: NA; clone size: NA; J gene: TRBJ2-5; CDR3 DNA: TGTGCCAGCAGCTCCTCAGGAGGGCCGCTCCGCATTCCTCGGTACCAAGAGACCCAGTACTTC; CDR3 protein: CASSSSGGPLRIPRYQETQYF
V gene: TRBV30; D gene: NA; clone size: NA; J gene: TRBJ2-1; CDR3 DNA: TGTGCCTGGAGTATTTCGGTTGAGCAGTTCTTC; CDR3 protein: CAWSISVEQFF
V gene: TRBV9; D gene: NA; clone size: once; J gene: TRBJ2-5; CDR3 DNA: TGTGCCAGCAGCGGAGTGTACCAAGAGACCCAGTACTTC; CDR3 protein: CASSGVYQETQYF
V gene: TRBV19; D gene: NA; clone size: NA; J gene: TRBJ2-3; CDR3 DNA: TGTGCCAGTAGTCACAGGGACCTGGGGACAGATACGCAGTATTTT; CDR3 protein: CASSHRDLGTDTQYF
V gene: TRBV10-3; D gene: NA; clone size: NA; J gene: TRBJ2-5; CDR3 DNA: TGTGCCATCAGTGATATAACAGGAGCGAGGACCCAGTACTTC; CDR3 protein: CAISDITGARTQYF
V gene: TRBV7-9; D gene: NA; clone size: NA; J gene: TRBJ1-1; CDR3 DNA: TGTGCCAGCAGCTTAGGTATGGATAATGAAGCTTTCTTT; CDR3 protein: CASSLGMDNEAFF
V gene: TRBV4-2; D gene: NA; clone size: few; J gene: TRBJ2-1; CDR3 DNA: TGTGCCAGCAGCCAAGAAGGTACGCGGCAGTTCTTC; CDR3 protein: CASSQEGTRQFF
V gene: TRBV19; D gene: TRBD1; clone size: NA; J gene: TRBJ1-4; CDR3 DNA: TGTGCCAGTAGTATAGGATCTGGGACAGCTAATGAAAAACTGTTTTTT; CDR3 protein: CASSIGSGTANEKLFF
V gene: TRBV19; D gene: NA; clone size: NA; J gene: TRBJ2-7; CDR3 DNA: TGTGCCACCTCCCCAATGGCAGGTAGCTCCTACGAGCAGTACTTC; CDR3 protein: CATSPMAGSSYEQYF
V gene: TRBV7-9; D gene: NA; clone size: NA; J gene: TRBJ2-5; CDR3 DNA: TGTGCCAGCAGCTTAGTGACCACCCAAGAGACCCAGTACTTC; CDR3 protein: CASSLVTTQETQYF
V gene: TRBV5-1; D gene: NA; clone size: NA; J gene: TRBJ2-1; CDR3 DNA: TGCGCCAGCACGGTGGGAAGGAATGAGCAGTTCTTC; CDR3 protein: CASTVGRNEQFF
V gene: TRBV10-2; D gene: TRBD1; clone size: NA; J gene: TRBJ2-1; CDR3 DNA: TGCGCCAGCATAACTTTACAGGGGGCGCGTTCGGGTAATGAGCAGTTCTTC; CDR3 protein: CASITLQGARSGNEQFF
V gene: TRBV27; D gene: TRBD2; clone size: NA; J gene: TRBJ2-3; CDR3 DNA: TGTGCCGCATGGGGTCGGGGGGCGCAGTATTTT; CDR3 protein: CAAWGRGAQYF
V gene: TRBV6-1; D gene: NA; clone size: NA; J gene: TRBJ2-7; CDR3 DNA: TGTGCCAGCAAGCAGCGGGTGAACTCCTACGAGCAGTACTTC; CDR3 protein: CASKQRVNSYEQYF
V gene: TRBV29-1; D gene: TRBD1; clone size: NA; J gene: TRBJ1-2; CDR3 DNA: TGCAGCGTAGACCCCGGGACAGGGCGGGTCTATGGCTACACCTTC; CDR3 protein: CSVDPGTGRVYGYTF
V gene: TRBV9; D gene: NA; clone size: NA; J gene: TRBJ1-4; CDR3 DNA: TGTGCCAGCAGCGTAGCGGGAGGTAGTGAAAAACTGTTTTTT; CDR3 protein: CASSVAGGSEKLFF
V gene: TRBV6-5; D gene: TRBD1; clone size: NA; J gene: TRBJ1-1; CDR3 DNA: TGTGCCAGCAGTTACCAGGGGGCAGGAAACACTGAAGCTTTCTTT; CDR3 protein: CASSYQGAGNTEAFF
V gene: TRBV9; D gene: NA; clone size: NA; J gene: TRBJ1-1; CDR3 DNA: TGTGCCAGCAGCGTAGTCACTGAAGCTTTCTTT; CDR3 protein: CASSVVTEAFF
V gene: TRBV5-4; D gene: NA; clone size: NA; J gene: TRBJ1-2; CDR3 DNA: TGTGCCAGCAGCTTGCGGGGGGCGCTTCACTATGGCTACACCTTC; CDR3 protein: CASSLRGALHYGYTF
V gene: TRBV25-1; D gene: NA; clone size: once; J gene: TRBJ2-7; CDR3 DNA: TGTGCCAGCAGTGAATACCGCGACCTAACCTACGAGCAGTACTTC; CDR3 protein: CASSEYRDLTYEQYF
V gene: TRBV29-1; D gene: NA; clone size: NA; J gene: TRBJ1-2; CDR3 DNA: TGCAGCGTTTCCGGGACAAGAATCCCGCTTAACTATGGCTACACCTTC; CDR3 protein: CSVSGTRIPLNYGYTF
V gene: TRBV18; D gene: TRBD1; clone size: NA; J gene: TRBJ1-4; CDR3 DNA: TGTGCCAGCTCACTAACCGGGACAGGGGCAACAACTAATGAAAAACTGTTTTTT; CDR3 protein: CASSLTGTGATTNEKLFF
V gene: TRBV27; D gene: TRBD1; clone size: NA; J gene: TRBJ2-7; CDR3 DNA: TGTGCCAGCCGGACAGGGGGTCACTACGAGCAGTACTTC; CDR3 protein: CASRTGGHYEQYF
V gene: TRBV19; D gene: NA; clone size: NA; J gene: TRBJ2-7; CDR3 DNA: TGTGCCAGTAGTGTGGCAGGGACTTACGAGCAGTACTTC; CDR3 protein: CASSVAGTYEQYF
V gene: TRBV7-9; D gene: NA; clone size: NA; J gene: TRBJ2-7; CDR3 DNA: TGTGCCAGCAGCTTAAGCACCCTCGAGCAGTACTTC; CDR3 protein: CASSLSTLEQYF
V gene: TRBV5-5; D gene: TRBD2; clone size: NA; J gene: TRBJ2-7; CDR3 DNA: TGTGCCAGCAGCTATGGACTAGCGGGGGCCTACGAGCAGTACTTC; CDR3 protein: CASSYGLAGAYEQYF
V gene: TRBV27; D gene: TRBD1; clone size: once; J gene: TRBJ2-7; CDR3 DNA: TGTGCCAGCAGTTTCGGACAGGGCTACGAGCAGTACTTC; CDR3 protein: CASSFGQGYEQYF
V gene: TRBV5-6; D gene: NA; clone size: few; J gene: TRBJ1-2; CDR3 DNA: TGTGCCAGCAGCCGCCGCTCCTATGGCTACACCTTC; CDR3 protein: CASSRRSYGYTF
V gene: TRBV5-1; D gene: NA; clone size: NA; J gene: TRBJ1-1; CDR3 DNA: TGCGCCAGCAGCAATTTAGGCCCGGTTAGCACTGAAGCTTTCTTT; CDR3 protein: CASSNLGPVSTEAFF